The clone carrying this T cell receptor beta chain came up many times. Its target is unknown. The data originate from a study of breast tumors, draining lymph nodes, adjacent tissues. Breast cancer patients provided tissue from their axillary draining lymph nodes. One entry per CDR3 protein results from TCRdb running MiXCR on the multiplex PCR reads. This sample has over 150,000 distinct CDR3 sequences, with about 30% found just once. Notes on the study in general: Tumor TCR diversity was below lymph nodes but above nontumor tissue. Data only fit, rather than demonstrated, lymph node origin of most tumor T cells.

The clonotype was recovered from a female donor with breast cancer. Some clones in this sample may be carry-over from other donors' samples. Sequences were obtained from axillary lymph node tissue.

The CDR3 reads CASSPGTVNEKLFF. DNA for the CDR3: TGTGCCAGCTCACCCGGGACAGTTAATGAAAAACTGTTTTTT. J is TRBJ1-4 and V is TRBV18; 7 nucleotides agree with TRBD1. J was trimmed by 4 bases and V by 3 bases; bases with no gene match: 2. CDR3 length equals 14 residues. CDR1 is KGHSH, CDR2 LQKENI, per germline.